Listed here are 11 T cell receptor beta chains from one sample, sequenced in a study of shared clonotypes between healthy human individuals. This table comes from immunoSEQ multiplex PCR, and its TCRdb copy is limited to in-frame clones, with some not included. Here the sample spans about 980,000 clones, about three quarters being singletons. The source material was memory CD4+ T cells sorted from blood. As to subset: CD45RA-negative fraction. These receptors were obtained from a man in his late teens or twenties in good health.

The rearrangement uses TRBV7-2 and TRBJ2-2; D remains ambiguous. Looked up from germline, CDR1 is SGHTA and CDR2 is FQGNSA. Trimming took off 1 base at V and 2 bases at J, with 8 bases between the two ends. The CDR3 has 15 amino acids. The DNA of the CDR3 is TGTGCCAGCAGCTTAGTTTCCAGAAACACCGGGGAGCTGTTTTTT. Amino acid sequence: CASSLVSRNTGELFF. The variable domain in full, with the rest retrieved from reference TRBV7-2 and TRBJ2-2, is GAGVSQSPSNKVTEKGKDVELRCDPISGHTALYWYRQSLGQGLEFLIYFQGNSAPDKSGLPSDRFSAERTGGSVSTLTIQRTQQEDSAVYLCASSLVSRNTGELFFGEGSRLTVL.

This chain links TRBV9 with TRBJ2-2, with D maybe TRBD1 (6 bases). The germline CDR1 and CDR2 sequences are SGDLS and YYNGEE. CDR3 length equals 16 residues. The V end was cut by 3 bases, the J end by 5 bases, with 17 bases between. CDR3 DNA: TGTGCCAGCAGCGGGAACCCGGGACAATTAACCGGGGAGCTGTTTTTT. Residues: CASSGNPGQLTGELFF.

The chain is built from TRBV6-6 and TRBJ1-1; tentatively, D is TRBD1 (5 bases). The CDR3 is made up of 12 amino acids. Germline loops: CDR1 MNHNY, CDR2 SVGAGI (reference sequence). Trimming removed 8 bases at V and 0 bases at J, with 7 bases between. The CDR3 loop reads CASGGVNTEAFF. In nucleotides, the CDR3 is TGTGCCAGCGGAGGGGTGAACACTGAAGCTTTCTTT.

The V gene is TRBV16, the J gene TRBJ2-7, with D possibly TRBD1 on 7 matching bases. Trimming stripped 9 bases from V and 5 bases from J, with 23 bases between. From germline, CDR1 is KGHSY and CDR2 FQNENV. The CDR3 is made up of 15 amino acids. The CDR3 nucleotides read TGTGCCAGTATACGACAGGGAGGACTTAATGACGAGCAGTACTTC. It is translated as CASIRQGGLNDEQYF.

V is TRBV11-2 and J is TRBJ1-3, with D possibly TRBD1 on 5 matching bases. Trimming left V 5 bases short and J 4 bases short, with 18 bases between. Germline-derived CDR1 and CDR2 are SGHAT and FQNNGV. The CDR3 is 16 residues long. CDR3 region: CASSISPGGSGNTIYF. The CDR3 coding sequence is TGTGCCAGCAGCATTTCTCCGGGGGGGTCCGGAAACACCATATATTTT.

The chain uses TRBV6-6 and TRBJ1-1, with TRBD1 identical over 7 bases. The CDR3 is 15 residues long. The germline V gene encodes CDR1 MNHNY and CDR2 SVGAGI (reference sequence). V was pared by 5 bases and J by 1 base, with 7 bases of the junction left unmatched. The CDR3 DNA is TGTGCCAGCAGTCTCACCGACAGGGCGAACACTGAAGCTTTCTTT. Residues: CASSLTDRANTEAFF.

This clone was recorded only once. The chain couples TRBV5-1 to TRBJ1-1; D is unresolved. The germline V gene has CDR1 SGHRS and CDR2 YFSETQ. Trimming stripped 7 bases from V and 1 base from J, with 14 bases between. The CDR3 consists of 14 residues. The CDR3, as DNA: TGCGCCAGCGCACGAGCGGGAGGGAACACTGAAGCTTTCTTT. This sequence encodes CASARAGGNTEAFF.

On this clone itself: Different DNA sequences within this sample yield the same CDR3. The chain carries TRBV19 and TRBJ1-2; D unresolved. Trimming cost V 9 bases and J 1 base, with 9 bases left between them. This CDR3 has 12 amino acids. CDR1 is LNHDA, CDR2 SQIVND, per germline (reference sequence). CDR3 nucleotide sequence: TGTGCCAGCTCCCCGGGTAACTATGGCTACACCTTC. Its protein product is CASSPGNYGYTF.

This clone has just a few counts. This rearrangement joins TRBV29-1 to TRBJ1-1; D possibly corresponds to TRBD1 (5 bases). Germline lookup yields CDR1 SQVTM and CDR2 ANQGSEA. V lost 4 bases and J lost 0, with 9 bases in between. The CDR3 contains 13 residues. The CDR3 nucleotides are TGCAGCGTTGCGACAGCTATGAACACTGAAGCTTTCTTT. Protein sequence: CSVATAMNTEAFF.

The rearrangement links TRBV27 to TRBJ2-2, with D unresolved. There are 14 residues in the CDR3. Germline V gene data show CDR1 as MNHEY and CDR2 as SMNVEV (reference sequence). Between the trimmed V and J ends, which lost 4 bases and 2 bases, there was a span of 8 bases. The CDR3 DNA is TGTGCCAGCAGTTCTATAATAAACACCGGGGAGCTGTTTTTT. Amino acids: CASSSIINTGELFF.

The V gene is TRBV19, the J gene TRBJ1-5, with a tentative D call TRBD1 (5 bases). Germline CDR1 and CDR2: LNHDA and SQIVND (reference sequence). The CDR3 contains 15 residues. The V end was cut by 5 bases, the J end by 5 bases, with 16 bases between. The CDR3 loop is CASSADRTLYQPQHF. As DNA, the CDR3 is TGTGCCAGTAGTGCAGACCGGACACTTTATCAGCCCCAGCATTTT. Based on the CDR3 plus reference TRBV19 and TRBJ1-5, the full variable domain is DGGITQSPKYLFRKEGQNVTLSCEQNLNHDAMYWYRQDPGQGLRLIYYSQIVNDFQKGDIAEGYSVSREKKESFPLTVTSAQKNPTAFYLCASSADRTLYQPQHFGDGTRLSIL.